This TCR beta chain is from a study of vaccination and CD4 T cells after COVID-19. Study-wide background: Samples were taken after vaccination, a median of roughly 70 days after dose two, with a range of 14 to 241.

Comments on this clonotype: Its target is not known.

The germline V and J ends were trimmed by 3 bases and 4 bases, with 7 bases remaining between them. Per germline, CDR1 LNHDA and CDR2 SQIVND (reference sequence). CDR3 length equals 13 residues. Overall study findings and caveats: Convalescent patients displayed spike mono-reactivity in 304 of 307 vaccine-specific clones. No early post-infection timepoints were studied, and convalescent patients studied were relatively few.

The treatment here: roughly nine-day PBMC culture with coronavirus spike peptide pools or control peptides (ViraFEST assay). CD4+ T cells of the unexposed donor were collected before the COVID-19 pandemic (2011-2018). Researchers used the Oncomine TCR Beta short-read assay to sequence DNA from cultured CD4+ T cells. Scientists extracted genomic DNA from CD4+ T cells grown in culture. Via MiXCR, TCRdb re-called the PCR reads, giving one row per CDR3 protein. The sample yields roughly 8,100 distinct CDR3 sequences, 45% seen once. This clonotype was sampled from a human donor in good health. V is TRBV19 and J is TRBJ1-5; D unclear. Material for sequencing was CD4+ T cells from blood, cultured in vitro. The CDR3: CASSILGNQPQHF. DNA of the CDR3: TGTGCCAGTAGTATTTTAGGTAATCAGCCCCAGCATTTT.